The rows below give T cell receptor beta chains drawn from one sample of a study of blood T cells in healthy people across ages. In TCRdb, the 5' RACE reads were re-called with MiXCR into one record per CDR3 protein. The table includes hundreds of thousands of distinct CDR3 sequences, approximately 25% detected once. Separately, the same data were catalogued under a study of T cells of mothers and their children.

Sample: blood. All receptors come from a boy aged 5 to 17 in good health. Both conserved end residues are part of each CDR3. The D gene is left open where the match is weak. Part of the rows lack a size; the others show once, few, many or a class for expanded clones.

J gene: TRBJ2-5
D gene: NA
clone size: few
V gene: TRBV7-9
CDR3 protein: CASSLALKEETQYF
CDR3 DNA: TGTGCCAGCAGCTTAGCCCTAAAGGAAGAGACCCAGTACTTC

J gene: TRBJ1-4
D gene: NA
clone size: many
V gene: TRBV5-1
CDR3 protein: CASSRSGGSEEKLFF
CDR3 DNA: TGCGCCAGCAGCCGCTCTGGGGGTTCCGAGGAAAAACTGTTTTTT

J gene: TRBJ1-5
D gene: NA
clone size: few
V gene: TRBV24-1
CDR3 protein: CATSDEDQPQHF
CDR3 DNA: TGTGCCACCAGTGATGAGGATCAGCCCCAGCATTTT

J gene: TRBJ2-7
D gene: NA
clone size: few
V gene: TRBV7-8
CDR3 protein: CASSSQTVGSYEQYF
CDR3 DNA: TGTGCCAGCAGCTCCCAGACGGTGGGAAGCTACGAGCAGTACTTC

J gene: TRBJ2-7
D gene: NA
clone size: few
V gene: TRBV6-5
CDR3 protein: CASTQGIGEQYF
CDR3 DNA: TGTGCCAGCACCCAGGGGATTGGCGAGCAGTACTTC

J gene: TRBJ1-1
D gene: NA
clone size: NA
V gene: TRBV4-3
CDR3 protein: CASSPKAGVQNTEAFF
CDR3 DNA: TGCGCCAGCAGCCCCAAAGCGGGGGTCCAGAACACTGAAGCTTTCTTT

J gene: TRBJ1-4
D gene: TRBD1
clone size: few
V gene: TRBV2
CDR3 protein: CASSEAPGTGGEKLFF
CDR3 DNA: TGTGCCAGCAGTGAAGCGCCCGGGACAGGGGGTGAAAAACTGTTTTTT

J gene: TRBJ1-6
D gene: NA
clone size: few
V gene: TRBV9
CDR3 protein: CASSVTGRPKNSPLHF
CDR3 DNA: TGTGCCAGCAGCGTTACAGGACGGCCGAAAAATTCACCCCTCCACTTT

J gene: TRBJ2-7
D gene: TRBD2
clone size: NA
V gene: TRBV4-3
CDR3 protein: CASSQGGLAGGAYEQYF
CDR3 DNA: TGCGCCAGCAGCCAAGGGGGACTAGCGGGAGGGGCCTACGAGCAGTACTTC

J gene: TRBJ1-2
D gene: NA
clone size: NA
V gene: TRBV29-1
CDR3 protein: CSVEDRPNGYTF
CDR3 DNA: TGCAGCGTTGAAGATCGACCTAATGGCTACACCTTC

J gene: TRBJ1-3
D gene: NA
clone size: NA
V gene: TRBV15
CDR3 protein: CATSRTLSSAPSGNTIYF
CDR3 DNA: TGTGCCACCAGCAGAACTTTATCTTCAGCCCCCTCTGGAAACACCATATATTTT

J gene: TRBJ1-2
D gene: NA
clone size: few
V gene: TRBV30
CDR3 protein: CAWGRSELNGYTF
CDR3 DNA: TGTGCCTGGGGTCGTTCGGAGCTCAACGGCTACACCTTC

J gene: TRBJ2-3
D gene: NA
clone size: few
V gene: TRBV7-2
CDR3 protein: CASSRGTGGGTDTQYF
CDR3 DNA: TGTGCCAGCAGCCGAGGGACTGGCGGGGGCACAGATACGCAGTATTTT

J gene: TRBJ2-1
D gene: TRBD2
clone size: NA
V gene: TRBV12-3/TRBV12-4
CDR3 protein: CASSPSGGAYYNEQFF
CDR3 DNA: TGTGCCAGCAGCCCTAGCGGGGGGGCATATTACAATGAGCAGTTCTTC

J gene: TRBJ2-7
D gene: TRBD2
clone size: NA
V gene: TRBV6-1
CDR3 protein: CASSSPRQGEGPYEQYF
CDR3 DNA: TGTGCCAGCAGTAGCCCCCGACAAGGGGAGGGACCATACGAGCAGTACTTC